This T cell receptor beta chain appears in the sequencing data of a study of neurological immune-mediated disorders. This clonotype showed up many times. No antigen is known for it. Synthesis of cDNA was performed by 5'RACE using 10-nucleotide random UMIs. Sequencing of 15-18 subjects in each run yielded over 160 million TCR-beta sequences. Each CDR3 protein gets one entry after TCRdb re-called the 5' RACE reads with MiXCR. The sample lists tens of thousands of distinct CDR3 sequences, 3% to 4% seen once, with 3.7% in the top ten. Trimming shortened V by 5 bases and J by 0 bases, and 5 bases separated the two germline ends. This CDR3 spans 13 amino acids. Germline CDR1 MNHEY, CDR2 SMNVEV (reference sequence). General study findings and limits: It was the repertoires of 18 of 34 multiple sclerosis patients that phylogenetic grouping placed in one related-CDR3 cluster, which is a possible signature. The greatest TCR clonal expansion appeared in HTLV-1-associated myelopathy and the smallest, falling below healthy controls, in multiple sclerosis.

This sequence originates from a man aged 35 to 55 with multiple sclerosis. The rearrangement links TRBV27 to TRBJ1-3; D not certain. Source material: PBMCs. CDR3 in amino acids: CASSPLSGNTIYF. CDR3 in DNA: TGTGCCAGCAGTCCCCTCTCTGGAAACACCATATATTTT.